The T cell receptor beta chain under discussion was sequenced for a study of blood T cell repertoires in COVID-19. Study overall: Collection of acute and convalescent COVID-19 samples took place in the United States, Italy and Spain. PBMCs, B-cell-depleted T cells, or T cells provided the cDNA or gDNA that made up the material.

The CDR3 runs 16 residues. Looked up from germline, CDR1 is LNHDA and CDR2 is SQIVND (reference sequence). Trimming took 7 bases from V and 0 from J; bases not matched to a gene: 9. As processed by the authors: Reference gene primer amplification gave nucleated cell count estimates. TCRdb's copy holds only in-frame clones and misses some; the assay was immunoSEQ multiplex PCR. D and trimming were read from the DNA, whereas the V and J calls and clone size are those reported in that table. The sample lists approximately 150,000 clones, about 88% occurring once. The chain combines TRBV19 with TRBJ2-1; 7 bases line up with TRBD2. This sequence was found in a woman older than 75 with acute or convalescent COVID-19. The sample consisted of peripheral blood. This CDR3 reads CASTRLGGSSYNEQFF. In DNA, the CDR3 is TGTGCCAGTACCCGACTCGGGGGGAGCTCCTACAATGAGCAGTTCTTC.